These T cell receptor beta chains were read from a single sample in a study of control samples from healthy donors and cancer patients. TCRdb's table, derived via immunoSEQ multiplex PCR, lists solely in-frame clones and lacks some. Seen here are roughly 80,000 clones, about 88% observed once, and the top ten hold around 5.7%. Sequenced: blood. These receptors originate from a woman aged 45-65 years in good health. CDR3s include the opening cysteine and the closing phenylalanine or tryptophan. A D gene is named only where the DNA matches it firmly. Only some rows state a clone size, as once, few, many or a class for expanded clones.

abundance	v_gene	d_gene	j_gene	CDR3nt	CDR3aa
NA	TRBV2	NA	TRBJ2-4	TGTGCCAGCAGTTACCAGGGAAACATTCAGTACTTC	CASSYQGNIQYF
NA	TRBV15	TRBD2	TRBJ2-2	TGTGCCACCAACCGGGGGGGCCTGGACACCGGGGAGCTGTTTTTT	CATNRGGLDTGELFF
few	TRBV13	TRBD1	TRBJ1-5	TGTGCCAGCAGCAGACAGGGCCTTAATCAGCCCCAGCATTTT	CASSRQGLNQPQHF
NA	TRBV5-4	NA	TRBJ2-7	TGTGCCAGCAGCCCAGGGGGGATTTACGAGCAGTACTTC	CASSPGGIYEQYF
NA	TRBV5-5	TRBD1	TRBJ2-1	TGTGCCAGCAGGGGCGGGACAGGGGGATACAATGAGCAGTTCTTC	CASRGGTGGYNEQFF
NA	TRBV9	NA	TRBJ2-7	TGTGCCAGCAGCGTAACCGACGGACCCTACGAGCAGTACTTC	CASSVTDGPYEQYF
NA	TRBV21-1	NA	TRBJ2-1	TGTGCCAGCAGCACCTATGAAGGGTGGCAGTTCTTC	CASSTYEGWQFF
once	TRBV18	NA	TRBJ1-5	TGTGCCAGCTCACCCTCTCCGGGTAATCAGCCCCAGCATTTT	CASSPSPGNQPQHF
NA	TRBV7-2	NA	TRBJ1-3	TGTGCCAGCAGGGGGGCAGGAGCTGGAAACACCATATATTTT	CASRGAGAGNTIYF
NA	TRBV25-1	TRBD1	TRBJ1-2	TGTGCCAGCAGTGAATCAGGGACAGGCTGGGGCTACACCTTC	CASSESGTGWGYTF
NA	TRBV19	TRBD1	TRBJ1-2	TGTGCCAATCCAGGGGGTCTACATGGCTACACCTTC	CANPGGLHGYTF
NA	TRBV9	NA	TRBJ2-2	TGTGCCAGCAGCAGTAACACCGGGGAGCTGTTTTTT	CASSSNTGELFF
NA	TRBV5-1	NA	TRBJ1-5	TGCGCCAGCAGCCCCGGGGGAATCAATCAGCCCCAGCATTTT	CASSPGGINQPQHF
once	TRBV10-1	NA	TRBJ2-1	TGCGCCAGCAGTGCTACCAGGTACAATGAGCAGTTCTTC	CASSATRYNEQFF
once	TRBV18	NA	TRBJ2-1	TGTGCCAGCTCACACCCCTCCCAGGGAATCAATGAGCAGTTCTTC	CASSHPSQGINEQFF
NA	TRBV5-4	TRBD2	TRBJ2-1	TGTGCCAGCAGCTTGGCCGAGGCGGGGGGGGACAATGAGCAGTTCTTC	CASSLAEAGGDNEQFF
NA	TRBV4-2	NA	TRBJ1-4	TGTGCCAGCAGCCCCTCGCCCGTGGGTTTTAATGAAAAACTGTTTTTT	CASSPSPVGFNEKLFF
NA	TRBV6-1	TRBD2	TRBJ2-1	TGTGCCAGCAGTGAAGGAGGGAGGGGCCGGCAGTTCTTC	CASSEGGRGRQFF
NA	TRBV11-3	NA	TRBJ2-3	TGTGCCAGCAGCTTAGAGGCAGATACGCAGTATTTT	CASSLEADTQYF
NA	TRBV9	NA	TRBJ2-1	TGTGCCAGCAGCCCCTGGACTAGTGGAGGGGGTGAGCAGTTCTTC	CASSPWTSGGGEQFF
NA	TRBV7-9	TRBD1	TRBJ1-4	TGTGCCAGCAAAGGACAGGGCAACGTAGCTAATGAAAAACTGTTTTTT	CASKGQGNVANEKLFF
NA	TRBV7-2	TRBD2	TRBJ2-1	TGTGCCAGCAGCTTACTTGGGACTAGCTTCAATGAGCAGTTCTTC	CASSLLGTSFNEQFF
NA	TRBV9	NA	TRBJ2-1	TGTGCCAGCAGCCTTAGCGGATACAATGAGCAGTTCTTC	CASSLSGYNEQFF
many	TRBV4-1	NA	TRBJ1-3	TGCGCCAGCAGAAGTAGGGGTACTGGAAACACCATATATTTT	CASRSRGTGNTIYF
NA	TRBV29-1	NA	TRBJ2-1	TGCAGCGTCTTCCCCACAGGGCCCAGTTCCAATGAGCAGTTCTTC	CSVFPTGPSSNEQFF
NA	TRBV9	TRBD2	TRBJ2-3	TGTGCCAGCACCCTATCTAGCGGGGGGGCAGATACGCAGTATTTT	CASTLSSGGADTQYF
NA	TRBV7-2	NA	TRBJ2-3	TGTGCCAGCAGCCTTGCGGCCGGGCGGGCCACAGATACGCAGTATTTT	CASSLAAGRATDTQYF
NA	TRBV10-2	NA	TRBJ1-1	TGCGCCAGCAGGCCCCCCCGAAACACTGAAGCTTTCTTT	CASRPPRNTEAFF
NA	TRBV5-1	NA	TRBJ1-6	TGCGCCAGCAGCAACACCCCAGGGACCACTAATTCACCCCTCCACTTT	CASSNTPGTTNSPLHF
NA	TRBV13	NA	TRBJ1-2	TGTGCCAGCAGCCTAGCTTTAGACCTTCTGACAAACTATGGCTACACCTTC	CASSLALDLLTNYGYTF
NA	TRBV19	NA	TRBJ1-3	TGTGCCAGTAGTATCGGAAACTCTGGAAACACCATATATTTT	CASSIGNSGNTIYF
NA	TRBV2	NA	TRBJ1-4	TGTGCCAGCAGTGAAGGGGCGGAGAAACTGTTTTTT	CASSEGAEKLFF
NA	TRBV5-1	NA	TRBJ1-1	TGCGCCAGCAGCTTGGGGGAATTATACACTGAAGCTTTCTTT	CASSLGELYTEAFF
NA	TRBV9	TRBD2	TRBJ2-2	TGTGCCAGCAGCGTCGGACTAGCGGGCCTAGCCGTCACCGGGGAGCTGTTTTTT	CASSVGLAGLAVTGELFF
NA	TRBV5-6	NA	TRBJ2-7	TGTGCCAGCAGCCTCTACAGCTACGAGCAGTACTTC	CASSLYSYEQYF
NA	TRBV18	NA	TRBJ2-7	TGTGCCAGCTCACCAACCAGCAGCTCCTACGAGCAGTACTTC	CASSPTSSSYEQYF
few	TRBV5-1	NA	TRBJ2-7	TGCGCCAGCGTCCAAACCATCTACGAGCAGTACTTC	CASVQTIYEQYF
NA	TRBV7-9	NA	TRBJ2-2	TGTGCCAGCAGCTTAGTTCAAAAAACCGGGGAGCTGTTTTTT	CASSLVQKTGELFF
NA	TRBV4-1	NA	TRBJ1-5	TGCGCCAGCAGCCAAGATGTAAGACAGCCCCAGCATTTT	CASSQDVRQPQHF
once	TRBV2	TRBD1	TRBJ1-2	TGTGCCAGCAAAGGGACAGGGCACTATGGCTACACCTTC	CASKGTGHYGYTF
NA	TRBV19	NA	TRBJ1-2	TGTGCCAGTAGTATAGGAAATGCTGAAATCTATGGCTACACCTTC	CASSIGNAEIYGYTF
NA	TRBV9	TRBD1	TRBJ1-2	TGTGCCAGCAGCCCCTTCTCAGGGGGGTACAACTATGGCTACACCTTC	CASSPFSGGYNYGYTF
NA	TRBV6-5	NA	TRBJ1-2	TGTGCCAGCCTCTCTAGTCACTATGGCTACACCTTC	CASLSSHYGYTF
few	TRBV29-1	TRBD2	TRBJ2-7	TGCAGCGTTGAGTTGGGGGGGATGGGACGGACCTCCTACGAGCAGTACTTC	CSVELGGMGRTSYEQYF
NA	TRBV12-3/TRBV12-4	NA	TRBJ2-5	TGTGCCAGCAGTTTAGATGGAGAGACCCAGTACTTC	CASSLDGETQYF